This TCR beta chain came from a study of cytomegalovirus exposure and HLA in healthy donors. Primers: 60 Vbeta forward and 13 Jbeta reverse. Some clones are missing from TCRdb's copy, which holds only in-frame ones; the method was immunoSEQ multiplex PCR. The sample lists some 91,000 clones; around 76% were seen once. This CDR3 region has 15 residues. Germline V gene sequence: CDR1 SGHRS, CDR2 YFSETQ. Trimming at V came to 0 bases and at J to 7 bases, leaving 6 bases not matched to a gene. The chain combines TRBV5-1 with TRBJ1-1, with TRBD1 matching 10 bases. The sequence derives from a man aged 35 to 55 in good health and CMV-seropositive. Sample: PBMCs. CDR3 sequence: CASSLGTGGQVEAFF. CDR3 bases: TGCGCCAGCAGCTTGGGGACAGGGGGTCAGGTTGAAGCTTTCTTT.